Here is one T cell receptor beta chain with its context. This receptor's antigen is unknown. Base quality data are lacking; no much larger clone is found one base away. TCRbeta CDR3 regions were amplified from genomic DNA by means of the immunoSEQ Assay, a bias-controlled multiplex PCR. On the authors' methods: The number of nucleated cells in each sample was estimated from the amplification of reference gene primers within the assay. To quantify the absolute abundance of each unique TCRbeta CDR3 rearrangement, sequence reads were collapsed and filtered. Productive Simpson clonality was computed per sample as the square root of Simpson's diversity index over productive rearrangements. In TCRdb, the immuneACCESS table is reduced to in-frame sequences with V and J assigned. These tables do not hold every clone; where another copy was compared, an unresolved V gene accounts for under half, and the others remain unexplained. The V and J calls and clone size were taken over from that table, and D and trimming were inferred from the DNA. Within this sample are 410,000 or so clones, with about 88% of them counted one time only. The leading ten clones occupy 1.5% to 1.7% of the sample.

One collaborating source in Seattle enrolled patients during active infection and followed them longitudinally through the course of disease. Collaborating institutions collected whole blood in K2EDTA tubes following their own protocols. For TCRbeta analysis, collaborators shipped samples as frozen whole blood, isolated PBMCs, or DNA extracted from either of those sample types. This record belongs to a study of blood T cell repertoires in COVID-19 (TCRdb year 2020). About the study as a whole: The collaborator samples originated in the United States, Italy and Spain and spanned the acute and convalescent phases of COVID-19. The prospective study material was composed of cDNA or gDNA derived from T cells, B-cell-depleted T cells, or PBMCs. Deeply sampled blood TCRbeta repertoires from subjects exposed to, actively infected with, or recovered from COVID-19 were included in the dataset. The repertoires were made available in a free public database intended to serve as a resource for research on the immune response to SARS-CoV-2. The samples were drawn from the first 160 participants of the ongoing ImmuneRACE study and from 1,254 subjects provided by 6 global collaborators. Sample metadata almost always included a de-identified subject ID, COVID-19 status, age in years and sex. Where available, HLA class I and class II types were taken from metadata supplied by the sample provider and were not determined by assay-based typing.

V is shortened by 2 bases, J by 4 bases, and the region joining them spans 21 bases. CDR1 and CDR2, per the germline V gene, are KGHSH and LQKENI. The CDR3 sequence holds 18 residues, the cysteine and phenylalanine included. Just CDR3 DNA is preserved here, 54 bases in frame from base 1. General study outcomes and caveats: The amount of clinical and demographic metadata varied by source and participant and was provided uncurated.

The specimen was peripheral blood. The sequence joins TRBV18 to TRBJ2-1; TRBD2 is perhaps the D gene, given 6 matching bases. This TCR derives from a woman aged 35 to 49 with COVID-19, enrolled during active disease. The sequenced DNA: TGTGCCAGCTCACCATATTCAACAGGTCGGGAGTTTTACAATGAGCAGTTCTTC. This is translated as CASSPYSTGREFYNEQFF.